The T cell receptor (beta chain) under discussion was sequenced for a study of monozygotic twins with inflammatory bowel disease (dated by TCRdb to between 2018 and 2020). At the level of the whole study: In total, around 30 monozygotic twin pairs made up the full study: 19 Danish pairs, all IBD-discordant, plus nine German pairs, of which four were IBD-concordant and five were IBD-discordant. Within discordant pairs, disease-associated traits were sought mainly by comparing IBD patients with their genetically identical healthy co-twins. Each individual had, on average, about 151 000 unique TCRalpha sequences and 181 000 unique TCRbeta sequences available for analysis.

Study-level results and caveats: Differing immunosuppressive treatments among patients may have added background noise and inter-individual variability to the repertoires. The analysis was unable to tell different T cell subtypes apart. The results gave no support for a single strong signal or clonotype linked to IBD. Measured by the inverse Simpson index, TCRbeta repertoire diversity was lower in IBD patients than in their healthy co-twins. IBD patients shared fewer clonotypes with other individuals than healthy twins did, most markedly in patients showing signs of disease activity. Repertoire similarity did not differ between concordant and discordant twins, possibly due to limited statistical power.

As regards this clonotype: What this receptor recognizes is not known.

The library was obtained by 5' RACE. The input for every TCR library was roughly 4,000 ng of total RNA. For each sample, cDNA synthesis was carried out in eight separate reactions using SMARTScribe reverse transcriptase. During cDNA synthesis, unique molecular identifiers containing a 6-nucleotide sample barcode were introduced by template switching. TCRalpha and TCRbeta cDNA was amplified in two nested PCRs of roughly 17 and 9 cycles, and bead purification was carried out after each PCR. Before amplification, cDNA was treated with uracil DNA-glycosylase and purified using the QIAquick PCR purification kit. The second PCR added Illumina TruSeq-compatible adapters along with sample-specific barcodes. Library quality and concentration were checked on TapeStation and Qubit, and libraries were pooled at roughly 5.1 ng each. Sequencing of pooled libraries was carried out on an Illumina HiSeq2500 single-index Rapid Run using 2 x 100 bp reads and custom sequencing primers. Per the authors' processing: MiGEC version 1.2.6 was used for UMI-based consensus assembly to correct PCR and sequencing errors. MiXCR version 2.1.1 handled V(D)J alignment, clonotype assembly and CDR3 extraction. Gene usage, clonotype sharing and MAIT/NKT TCR abundance were normalised by analysing the top 1000, 10 000 and 20 000 clonotypes per sample. Diversity was computed as the inverse Simpson index with the vegan R package after downsampling to 27 000 UMIs. Paired Mann-Whitney U tests on discordant twin pairs were used, with Benjamini-Hochberg multiple-testing correction. TCRdb reprocessed the reads and provides one entry for every CDR3 protein sequence; no DNA is given. The V and J calls reflect TCRdb's pipeline rather than the authors' work. The sample's clone listing holds roughly 200,000 distinct CDR3 sequences. Around 1.5% of the sample is in the top ten clones.

From each donor, a roughly 2.4 ml peripheral blood sample was collected into PAXgene tubes and kept at -80 degrees C. Without any T cell sorting, total RNA was extracted from whole blood using the PAXgene blood miRNA kit on an automated QIAcube. Deep TCRalpha and TCRbeta repertoire profiling with unique molecular barcoding was performed on peripheral blood of monozygotic twin pairs concordant or discordant for inflammatory bowel disease. For every twin pair, smoking habits were documented, and each individual was categorised as a current, former or never smoker. This clonotype originated in a human donor with ulcerative colitis or Crohn's disease, or a healthy co-twin of an affected twin (not recorded which). Material: blood.

Here the CDR3 is given as CSAKDWTGRTDTQYF. This chain is built from TRBV20-1 and TRBJ2-3; the D call from TCRdb, TRBD1, cannot be confirmed without DNA. Its CDR3 holds 15 amino acids, cysteine through phenylalanine. There is no recorded DNA. From a lookup of the germline V gene (reference sequence), CDR1 and CDR2 are DFQATT and SNEGSKA.